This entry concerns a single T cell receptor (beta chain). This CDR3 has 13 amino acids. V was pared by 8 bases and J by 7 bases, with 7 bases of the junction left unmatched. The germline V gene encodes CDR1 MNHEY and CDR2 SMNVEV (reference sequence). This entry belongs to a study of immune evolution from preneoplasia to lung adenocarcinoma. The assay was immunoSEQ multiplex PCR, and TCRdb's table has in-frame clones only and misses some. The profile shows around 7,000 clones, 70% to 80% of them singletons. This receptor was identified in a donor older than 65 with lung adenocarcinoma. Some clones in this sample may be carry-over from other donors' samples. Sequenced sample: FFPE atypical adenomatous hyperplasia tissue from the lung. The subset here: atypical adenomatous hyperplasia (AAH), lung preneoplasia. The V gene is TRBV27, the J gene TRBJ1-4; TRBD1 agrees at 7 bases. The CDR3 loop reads CASSDRESEKLFF. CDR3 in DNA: TGTGCCAGCTCAGACAGGGAAAGTGAAAAACTGTTTTTT.